The clone carrying this T cell receptor (beta chain) turned up a few times. The target antigen is unknown. The sample is drawn from a study of blood T cells in healthy people across ages. Broader study findings: Changes seen in expanded clonotypes were possibly confounded by donor CMV status left unknown.

This CDR3 contains 15 residues. The V and J ends lost 4 bases and 8 bases, in that order; junction bases with no gene match: 13. Germline V CDR1 and CDR2: SGHVS, FQNEAQ. The use of a sample-barcoded 5' primer and a J-beta primer mix characterized a second PCR of roughly 6 to 11 cycles. TCRdb called the 5' RACE reads again in MiXCR, with one record for every CDR3 protein. The sample includes roughly 720,000 distinct CDR3 sequences, 53% of them seen just once. This clonotype was obtained from an elderly man in good health. Sequencing was performed on blood. This chain links TRBV7-8 with TRBJ1-2; 7 bases line up with TRBD1. The CDR3 is CASSYIMDRPSGYTF. The CDR3, as DNA: TGTGCCAGCAGCTATATAATGGACAGGCCAAGCGGCTACACCTTC.